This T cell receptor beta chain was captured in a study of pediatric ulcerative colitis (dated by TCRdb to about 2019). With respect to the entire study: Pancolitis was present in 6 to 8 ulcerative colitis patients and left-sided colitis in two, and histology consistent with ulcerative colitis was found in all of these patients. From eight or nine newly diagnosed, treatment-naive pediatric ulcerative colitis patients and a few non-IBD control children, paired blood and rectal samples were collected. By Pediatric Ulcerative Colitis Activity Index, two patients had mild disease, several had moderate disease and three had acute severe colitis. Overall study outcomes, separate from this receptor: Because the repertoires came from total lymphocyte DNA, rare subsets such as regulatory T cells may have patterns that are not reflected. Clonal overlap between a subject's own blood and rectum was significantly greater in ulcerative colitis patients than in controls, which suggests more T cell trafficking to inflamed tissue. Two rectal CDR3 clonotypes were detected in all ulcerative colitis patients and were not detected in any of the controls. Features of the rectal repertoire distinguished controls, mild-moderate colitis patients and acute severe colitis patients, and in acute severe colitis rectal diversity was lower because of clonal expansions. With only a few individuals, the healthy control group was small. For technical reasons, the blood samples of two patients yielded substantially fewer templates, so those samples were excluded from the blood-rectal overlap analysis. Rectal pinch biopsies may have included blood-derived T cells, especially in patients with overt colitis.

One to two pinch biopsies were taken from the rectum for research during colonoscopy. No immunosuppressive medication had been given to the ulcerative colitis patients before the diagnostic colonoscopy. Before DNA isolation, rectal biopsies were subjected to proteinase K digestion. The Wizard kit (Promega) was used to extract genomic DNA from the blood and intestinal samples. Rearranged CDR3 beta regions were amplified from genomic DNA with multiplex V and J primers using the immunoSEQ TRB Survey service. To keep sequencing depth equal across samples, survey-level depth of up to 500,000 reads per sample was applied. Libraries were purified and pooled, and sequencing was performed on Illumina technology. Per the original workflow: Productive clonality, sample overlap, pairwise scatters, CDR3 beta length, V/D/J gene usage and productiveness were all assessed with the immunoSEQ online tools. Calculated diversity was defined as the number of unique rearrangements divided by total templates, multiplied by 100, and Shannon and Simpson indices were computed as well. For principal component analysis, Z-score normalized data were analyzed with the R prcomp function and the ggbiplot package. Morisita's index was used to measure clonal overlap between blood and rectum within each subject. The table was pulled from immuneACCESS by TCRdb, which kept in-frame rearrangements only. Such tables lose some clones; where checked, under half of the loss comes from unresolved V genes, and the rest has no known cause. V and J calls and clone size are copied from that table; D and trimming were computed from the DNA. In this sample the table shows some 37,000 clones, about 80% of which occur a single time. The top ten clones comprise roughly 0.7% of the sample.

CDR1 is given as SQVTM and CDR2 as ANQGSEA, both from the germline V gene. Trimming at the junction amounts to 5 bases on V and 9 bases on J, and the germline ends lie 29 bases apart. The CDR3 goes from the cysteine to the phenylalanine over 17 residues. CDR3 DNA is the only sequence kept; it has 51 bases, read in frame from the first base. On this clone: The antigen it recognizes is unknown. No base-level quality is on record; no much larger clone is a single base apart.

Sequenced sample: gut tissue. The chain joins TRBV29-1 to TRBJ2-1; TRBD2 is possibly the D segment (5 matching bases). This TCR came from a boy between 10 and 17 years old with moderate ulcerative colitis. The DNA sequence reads TGCAGCGTTACGAGGCAATCCCACCCCCGGGGTCATCCTGAGCAGTTCTTC. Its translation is CSVTRQSHPRGHPEQFF.